One sample yielded the 10 T cell receptor beta chains listed below, sequenced in a study of blood T cell repertoires in COVID-19. Libraries were prepared by immunoSEQ multiplex PCR; TCRdb keeps only in-frame clonotypes and omits some of them. The sample includes 290,000 or so clones, approximately 93% of them seen just once. Sequencing was performed on peripheral blood. These receptors were taken from a woman in her 30s with COVID-19, enrolled during active disease.

The chain carries TRBV3-1 (or the pseudogene TRBV3-2) and TRBJ1-1; D is undetermined. The CDR3 sequence is 16 residues long. Per germline, CDR1 LGHDT and CDR2 YNNKEL (reference sequence). The V end lost 2 bases, the J end lost 1 base, and 14 bases lay between the germline ends. CDR3 in amino acids: CASSQREVAPNTEAFF. In DNA, the CDR3 is TGTGCCAGCAGCCAACGGGAAGTCGCCCCGAACACTGAAGCTTTCTTT.

This rearrangement joins TRBV2 to TRBJ2-5, with 13 bases identical to TRBD2. V gave up 7 bases and J gave up 5 bases; unmatched junction bases: 10. Germline CDR1 is SNHLY and CDR2 is FYNNEI. The CDR3 sequence is 16 residues long. DNA of the CDR3: TGTGCCAGCAATGGGGAACTAGCGGGAGGGCCGGAGACCCAGTACTTC. It encodes CASNGELAGGPETQYF.

The V and J genes are TRBV5-1 and TRBJ2-2; 9 nucleotides match TRBD2. The CDR3 contains 21 residues. The J segment lost 2 bases and the V segment lost 4 bases, leaving 21 bases of the junction unmatched. CDR1 and CDR2 (germline): SGHRS, YFSETQ. CDR3 coding DNA: TGCGCCAGCAGCCAGTTCCCCAGCGCATTCGTAGCGGGAGAAAACACCGGGGAGCTGTTTTTT. Amino acids: CASSQFPSAFVAGENTGELFF.

The rearrangement joins TRBV28 to TRBJ2-3; TRBD2 matches at 11 bases. Germline CDR1 reads MDHEN; CDR2 reads SYDVKM. CDR3 length: 15 amino acids. V shed 7 bases, J shed 7 bases, and the junction held 10 bases outside the gene matches. The CDR3 DNA sequence: TGTGCCAGCATCCCCGTTCTAGCGGGAGGTAATACGCAGTATTTT. It yields the protein CASIPVLAGGNTQYF.

This chain connects TRBV27 to TRBJ1-1; possibly TRBD1 for D (5 bases). Germline V CDR1 and CDR2: MNHEY, SMNVEV (reference sequence). The CDR3 runs to 16 residues. V gave up 0 bases and J gave up 3 bases, with 14 bases separating them. The CDR3 protein is CASSLSTPGGYTEAFF. The CDR3 DNA reads as TGTGCCAGCAGTTTATCCACCCCGGGGGGATACACTGAAGCTTTCTTT.

This clone came up many times. The genes are TRBV6-5 and TRBJ2-3; 13 bases are a match to TRBD2. V shed 8 bases, J shed 4 bases, and the junction held 6 bases outside the gene matches. The germline CDR1 and CDR2 sequences are MNHEY and SVGAGI. The CDR3 contains 15 residues. CDR3 in amino acids: CASGPGLAGPDTQYF. DNA for the CDR3: TGTGCCAGCGGACCGGGACTAGCGGGACCAGATACGCAGTATTTT.

In its sample, this clone was seen once. This CDR3 is also generated by other DNA sequences in the sample. The chain uses TRBV3-1 (or the pseudogene TRBV3-2) and TRBJ2-7; D call uncertain. The germline V gene encodes CDR1 LGHDT and CDR2 YNNKEL (reference sequence). There are 11 residues in the CDR3. Trimming pared 5 bases from V and 7 bases from J, leaving 9 bases between. The CDR3 region is CASSSTGEQYF. DNA for the CDR3: TGTGCCAGCAGCTCAACCGGGGAGCAGTACTTC.

The J gene is TRBJ2-7, the V gene TRBV25-1, with 12 positions matching TRBD2. After removal of 6 bases from V and 5 bases from J, the junction contained 5 bases not matched to a gene. The CDR3 runs 14 residues. Germline lookup yields CDR1 MGHDK and CDR2 SYGVNS. CDR3 in DNA: TGTGCCAGCAGGCCGGGACTAGCGGGTAACGAGCAGTACTTC. This encodes CASRPGLAGNEQYF.

The chain is built from TRBV19 and TRBJ2-1; 10 nucleotides line up with TRBD2. This CDR3 has 18 residues. Germline assignment: CDR1 LNHDA and CDR2 SQIVND (reference sequence). V lost 1 base to trimming and J lost 0 bases; unmatched junction nucleotides: 6. This CDR3 reads CASSIVGAGGSSYNEQFF. CDR3 DNA sequence: TGTGCCAGTAGTATAGTTGGAGCGGGAGGGAGCTCCTACAATGAGCAGTTCTTC. Full variable domain (missing parts from reference TRBV19 and TRBJ2-1): DGGITQSPKYLFRKEGQNVTLSCEQNLNHDAMYWYRQDPGQGLRLIYYSQIVNDFQKGDIAEGYSVSREKKESFPLTVTSAQKNPTAFYLCASSIVGAGGSSYNEQFFGPGTRLTVL.

The CDR3 here is CASSQTLAGNYNEQFF. The CDR3 DNA reads TGTGCCAGCAGCCAAACCCTAGCGGGGAACTACAATGAGCAGTTCTTC. This sequence joins TRBV4-2 and TRBJ2-1; 9 nucleotides line up with TRBD2. Germline-derived CDR1 and CDR2 are LGHNA and YNFKEQ. The CDR3 totals 16 residues. J was trimmed by 3 bases and V by 2 bases; bases with no gene match: 5.